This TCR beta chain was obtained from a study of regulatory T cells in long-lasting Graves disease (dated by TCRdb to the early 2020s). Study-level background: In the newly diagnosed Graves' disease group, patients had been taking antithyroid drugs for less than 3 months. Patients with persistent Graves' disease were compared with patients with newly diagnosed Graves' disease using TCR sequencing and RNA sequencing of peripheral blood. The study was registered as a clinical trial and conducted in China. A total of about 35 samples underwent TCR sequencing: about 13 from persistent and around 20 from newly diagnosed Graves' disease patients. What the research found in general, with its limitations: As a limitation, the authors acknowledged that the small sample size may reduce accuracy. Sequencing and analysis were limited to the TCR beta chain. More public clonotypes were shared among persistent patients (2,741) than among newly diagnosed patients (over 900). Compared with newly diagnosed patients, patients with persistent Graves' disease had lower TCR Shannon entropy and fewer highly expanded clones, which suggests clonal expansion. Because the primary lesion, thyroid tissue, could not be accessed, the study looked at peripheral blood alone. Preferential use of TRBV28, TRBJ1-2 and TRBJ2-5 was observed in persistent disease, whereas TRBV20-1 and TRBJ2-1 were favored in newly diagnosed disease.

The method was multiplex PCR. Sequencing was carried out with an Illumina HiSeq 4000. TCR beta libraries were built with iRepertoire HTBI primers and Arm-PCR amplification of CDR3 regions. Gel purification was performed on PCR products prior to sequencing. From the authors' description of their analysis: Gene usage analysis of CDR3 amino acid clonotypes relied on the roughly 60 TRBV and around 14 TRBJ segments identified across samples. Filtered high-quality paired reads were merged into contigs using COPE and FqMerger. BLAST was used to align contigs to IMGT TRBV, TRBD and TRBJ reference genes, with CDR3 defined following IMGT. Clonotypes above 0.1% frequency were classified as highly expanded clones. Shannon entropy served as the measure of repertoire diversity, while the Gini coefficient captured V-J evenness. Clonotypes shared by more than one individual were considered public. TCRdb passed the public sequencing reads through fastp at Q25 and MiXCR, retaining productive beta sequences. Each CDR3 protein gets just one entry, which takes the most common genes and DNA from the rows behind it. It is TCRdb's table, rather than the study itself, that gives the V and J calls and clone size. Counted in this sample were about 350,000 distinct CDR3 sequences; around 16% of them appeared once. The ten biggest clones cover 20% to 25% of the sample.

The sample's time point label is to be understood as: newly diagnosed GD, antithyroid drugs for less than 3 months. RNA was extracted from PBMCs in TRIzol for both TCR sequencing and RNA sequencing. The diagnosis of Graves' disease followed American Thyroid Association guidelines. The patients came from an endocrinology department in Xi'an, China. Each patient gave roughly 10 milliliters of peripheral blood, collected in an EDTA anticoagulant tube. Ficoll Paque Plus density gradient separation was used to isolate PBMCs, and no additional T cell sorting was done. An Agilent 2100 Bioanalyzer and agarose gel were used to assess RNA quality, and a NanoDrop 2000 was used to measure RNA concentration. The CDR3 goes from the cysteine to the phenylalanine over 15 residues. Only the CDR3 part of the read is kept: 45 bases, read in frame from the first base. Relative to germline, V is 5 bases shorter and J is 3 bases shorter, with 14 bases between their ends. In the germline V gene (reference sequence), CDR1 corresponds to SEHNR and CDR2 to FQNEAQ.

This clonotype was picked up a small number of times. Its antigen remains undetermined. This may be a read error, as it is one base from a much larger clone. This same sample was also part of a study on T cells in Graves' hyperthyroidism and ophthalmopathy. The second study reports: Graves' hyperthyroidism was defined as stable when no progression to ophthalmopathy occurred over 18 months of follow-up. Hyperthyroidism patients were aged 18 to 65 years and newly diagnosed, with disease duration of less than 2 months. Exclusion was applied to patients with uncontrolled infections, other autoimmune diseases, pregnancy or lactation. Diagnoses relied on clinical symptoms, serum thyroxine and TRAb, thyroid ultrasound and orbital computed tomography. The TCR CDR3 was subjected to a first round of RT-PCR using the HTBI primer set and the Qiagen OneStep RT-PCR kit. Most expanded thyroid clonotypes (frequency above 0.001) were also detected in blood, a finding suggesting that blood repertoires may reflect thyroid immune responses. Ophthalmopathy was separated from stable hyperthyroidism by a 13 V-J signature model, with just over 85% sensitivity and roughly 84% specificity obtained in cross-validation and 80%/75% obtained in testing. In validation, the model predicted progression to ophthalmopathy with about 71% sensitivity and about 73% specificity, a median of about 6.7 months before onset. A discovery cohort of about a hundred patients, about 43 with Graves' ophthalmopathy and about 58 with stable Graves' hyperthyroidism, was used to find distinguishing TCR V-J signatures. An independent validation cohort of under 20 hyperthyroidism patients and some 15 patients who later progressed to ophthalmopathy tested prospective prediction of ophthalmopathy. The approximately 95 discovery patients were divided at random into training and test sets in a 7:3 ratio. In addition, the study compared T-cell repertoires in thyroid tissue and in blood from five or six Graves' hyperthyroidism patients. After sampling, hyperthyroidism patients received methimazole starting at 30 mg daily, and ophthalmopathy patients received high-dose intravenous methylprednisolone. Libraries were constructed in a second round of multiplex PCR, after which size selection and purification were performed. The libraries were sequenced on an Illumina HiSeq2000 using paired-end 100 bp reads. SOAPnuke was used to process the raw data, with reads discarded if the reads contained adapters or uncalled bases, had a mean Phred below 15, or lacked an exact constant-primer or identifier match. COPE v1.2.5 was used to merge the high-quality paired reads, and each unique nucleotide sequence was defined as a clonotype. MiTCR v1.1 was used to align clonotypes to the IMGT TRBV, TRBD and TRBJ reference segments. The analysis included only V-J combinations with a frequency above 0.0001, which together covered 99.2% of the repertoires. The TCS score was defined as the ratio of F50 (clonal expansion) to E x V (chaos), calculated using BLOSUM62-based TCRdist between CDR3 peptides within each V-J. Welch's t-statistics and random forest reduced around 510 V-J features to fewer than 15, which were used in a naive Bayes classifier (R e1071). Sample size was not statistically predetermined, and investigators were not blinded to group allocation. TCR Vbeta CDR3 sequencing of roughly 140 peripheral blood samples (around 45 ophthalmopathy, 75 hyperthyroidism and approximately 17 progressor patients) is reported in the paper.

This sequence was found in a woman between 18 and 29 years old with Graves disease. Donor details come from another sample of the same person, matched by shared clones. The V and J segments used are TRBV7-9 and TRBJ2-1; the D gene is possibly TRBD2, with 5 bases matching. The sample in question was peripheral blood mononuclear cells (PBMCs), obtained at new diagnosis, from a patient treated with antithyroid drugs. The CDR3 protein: CASSIVPTNYNEQFF. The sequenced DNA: TGTGCCAGCAGCATCGTCCCGACTAACTACAATGAGCAGTTCTTC.